Sequencing of this T cell receptor (beta chain) was carried out in a study of T cell responses to AZD1222 COVID-19 vaccine. General study findings and limits: Nearly half of spike-specific TCRs reportedly target variant regions that are unmutated in the B.1.351 and B.1.1.7 variants. Clonal diversity may have been underestimated, and the donors were mostly white British, with more females than males.

The CDR3 contains 14 residues. Between the trimmed V and J ends, which lost 2 bases and 5 bases, there was a span of 10 bases. CDR1 is LGHNA, CDR2 YNFKEQ, per germline. Profiled with immunoSEQ multiplex PCR; TCRdb holds only in-frame clones, not every one. The repertoire holds over 110,000 clones, roughly 88% seen once, with approximately 1.6% in the top ten. Regarding this clone: Its antigen is not known.

The TCR originated in an adult who received the AZD1222 COVID-19 vaccine. This sequence joins TRBV4-2 and TRBJ2-1; D may be TRBD1 (5 bases). The sample in question was peripheral blood, obtained 28 days after the second AZD1222 dose. The CDR3 here is CASSQRGEDNEQFF. For the CDR3, the DNA is TGTGCCAGCAGCCAAAGGGGCGAGGACAATGAGCAGTTCTTC.